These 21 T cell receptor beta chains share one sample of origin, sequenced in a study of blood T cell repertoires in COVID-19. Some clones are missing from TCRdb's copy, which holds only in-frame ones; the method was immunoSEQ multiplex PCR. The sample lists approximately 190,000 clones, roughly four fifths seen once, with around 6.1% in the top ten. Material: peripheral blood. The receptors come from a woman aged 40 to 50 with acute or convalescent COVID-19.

CDR3 sequence: CASSLWGAALYEQYF. CDR3 sequence (DNA): TGTGCCAGCAGTTTATGGGGGGCCGCCTTATACGAGCAGTACTTC. V is TRBV28 and J is TRBJ2-7, with D possibly TRBD1 on 6 matching bases. Trimming shortened V by 0 bases and J by 4 bases, and 13 bases separated the two germline ends. The CDR3 has 15 residues. Germline CDR1 reads MDHEN; CDR2 reads SYDVKM.

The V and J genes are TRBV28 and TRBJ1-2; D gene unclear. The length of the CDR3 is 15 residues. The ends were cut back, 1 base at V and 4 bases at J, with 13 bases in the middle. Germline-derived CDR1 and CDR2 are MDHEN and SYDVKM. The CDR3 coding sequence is TGTGCCAGCAGTTTATCTGGCGGGATTGGCTATGGCTACACCTTC. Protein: CASSLSGGIGYGYTF.

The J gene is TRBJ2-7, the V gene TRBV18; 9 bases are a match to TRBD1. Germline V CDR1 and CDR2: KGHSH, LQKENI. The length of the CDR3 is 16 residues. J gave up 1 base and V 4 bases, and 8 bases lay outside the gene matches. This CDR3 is CASSLTGTGQSYEQYF. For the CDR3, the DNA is TGTGCCAGCTCACTAACAGGGACAGGGCAATCCTACGAGCAGTACTTC.

CDR3 nucleotide sequence: TGTGCCAGCACCCAGAGCGGGGGAAACACCGGGGAGCTGTTTTTT. It is translated as CASTQSGGNTGELFF. V usage is TRBV27 and J usage is TRBJ2-2; 8 bases agree with TRBD2. This CDR3 contains 15 residues. V was pared by 7 bases and J by 2 bases, with 6 bases of the junction left unmatched. CDR1 is MNHEY and CDR2 is SMNVEV in the germline V gene (reference sequence).

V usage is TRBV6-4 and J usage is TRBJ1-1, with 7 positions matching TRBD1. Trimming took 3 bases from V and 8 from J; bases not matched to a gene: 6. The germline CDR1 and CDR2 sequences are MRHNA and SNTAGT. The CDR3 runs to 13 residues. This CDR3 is CASSERTGQEAFF. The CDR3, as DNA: TGTGCCAGCAGTGAAAGGACAGGTCAGGAAGCTTTCTTT.

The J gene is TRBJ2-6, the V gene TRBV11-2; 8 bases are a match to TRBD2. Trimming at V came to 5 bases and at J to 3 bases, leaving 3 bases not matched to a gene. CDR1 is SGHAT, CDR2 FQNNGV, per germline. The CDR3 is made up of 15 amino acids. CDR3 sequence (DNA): TGTGCCAGCAGCCGGGGGGGACGTGGGGCCAACGTCCTGACTTTC. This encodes CASSRGGRGANVLTF.

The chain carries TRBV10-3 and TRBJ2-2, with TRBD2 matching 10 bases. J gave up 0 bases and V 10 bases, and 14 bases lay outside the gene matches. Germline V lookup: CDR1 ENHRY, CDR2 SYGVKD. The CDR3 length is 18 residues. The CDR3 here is CATVGTGLALANTGELFF. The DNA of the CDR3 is TGTGCCACCGTAGGAACGGGACTAGCGCTCGCGAACACCGGGGAGCTGTTTTTT.

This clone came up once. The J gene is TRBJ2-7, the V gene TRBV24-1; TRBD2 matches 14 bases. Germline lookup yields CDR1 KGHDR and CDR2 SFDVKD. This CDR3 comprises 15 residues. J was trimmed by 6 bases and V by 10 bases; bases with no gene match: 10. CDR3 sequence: CATYGTSGSVPEQYF. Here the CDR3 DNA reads TGTGCCACTTACGGGACTAGCGGGAGTGTTCCCGAGCAGTACTTC.

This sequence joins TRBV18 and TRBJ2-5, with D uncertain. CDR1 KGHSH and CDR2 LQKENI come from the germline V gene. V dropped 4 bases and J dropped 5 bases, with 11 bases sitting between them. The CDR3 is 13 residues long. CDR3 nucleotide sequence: TGTGCCAGCTCACGAGATGTCAAGGAGACCCAGTACTTC. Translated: CASSRDVKETQYF.

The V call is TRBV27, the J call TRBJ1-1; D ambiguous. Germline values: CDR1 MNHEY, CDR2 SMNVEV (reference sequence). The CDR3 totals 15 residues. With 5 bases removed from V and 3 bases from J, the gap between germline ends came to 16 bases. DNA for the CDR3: TGTGCCAGCAGTCCGTCTTCATGGACTGACACTGAAGCTTTCTTT. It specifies CASSPSSWTDTEAFF.

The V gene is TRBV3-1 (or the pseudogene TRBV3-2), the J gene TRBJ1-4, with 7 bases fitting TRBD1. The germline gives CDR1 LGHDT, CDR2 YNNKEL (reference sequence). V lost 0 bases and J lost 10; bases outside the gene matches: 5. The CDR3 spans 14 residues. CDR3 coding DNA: TGTGCCAGCAGCCAAGATACAGGGGTTGGAAAACTGTTTTTT. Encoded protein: CASSQDTGVGKLFF.

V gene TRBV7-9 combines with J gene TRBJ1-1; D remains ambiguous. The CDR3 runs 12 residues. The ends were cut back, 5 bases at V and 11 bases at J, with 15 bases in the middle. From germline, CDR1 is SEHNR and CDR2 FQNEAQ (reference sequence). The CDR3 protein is CASSPRGVEAFF. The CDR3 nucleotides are TGTGCCAGCAGCCCTAGAGGTGTTGAGGCTTTCTTT. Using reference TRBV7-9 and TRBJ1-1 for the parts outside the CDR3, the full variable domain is DTGVSQNPRHKITKRGQNVTFRCDPISEHNRLYWYRQTLGQGPEFLTYFQNEAQLEKSRLLSDRFSAERPKGSFSTLEIQRTEQGDSAMYLCASSPRGVEAFFGQGTRLTVV.

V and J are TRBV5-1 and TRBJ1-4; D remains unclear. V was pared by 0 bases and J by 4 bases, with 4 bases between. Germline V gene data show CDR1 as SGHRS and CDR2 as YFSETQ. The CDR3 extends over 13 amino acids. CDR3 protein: CASSLANNEKLFF. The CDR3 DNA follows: TGCGCCAGCAGCTTGGCCAATAATGAAAAACTGTTTTTT.

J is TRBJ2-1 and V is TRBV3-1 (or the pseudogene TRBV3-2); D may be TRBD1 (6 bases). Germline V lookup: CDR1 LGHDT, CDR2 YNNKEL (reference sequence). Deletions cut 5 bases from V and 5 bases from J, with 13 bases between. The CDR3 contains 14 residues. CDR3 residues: CASSTPGTNNEQFF. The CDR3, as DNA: TGTGCCAGCAGCACACCCGGGACAAACAATGAGCAGTTCTTC.

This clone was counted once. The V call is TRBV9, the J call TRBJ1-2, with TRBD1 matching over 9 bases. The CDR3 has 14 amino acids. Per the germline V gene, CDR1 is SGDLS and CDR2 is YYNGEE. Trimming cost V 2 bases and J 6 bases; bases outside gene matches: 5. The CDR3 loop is CASSVARTGDGYTF. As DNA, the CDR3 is TGTGCCAGCAGCGTTGCTCGGACAGGGGATGGCTACACCTTC.

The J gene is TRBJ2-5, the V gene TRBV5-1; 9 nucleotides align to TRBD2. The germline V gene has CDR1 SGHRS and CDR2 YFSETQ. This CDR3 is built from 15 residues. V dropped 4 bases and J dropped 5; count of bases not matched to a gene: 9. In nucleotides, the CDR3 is TGCGCCAGCAGCAGGATAGCGGGGGCGTGGGAGACCCAGTACTTC. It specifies CASSRIAGAWETQYF.

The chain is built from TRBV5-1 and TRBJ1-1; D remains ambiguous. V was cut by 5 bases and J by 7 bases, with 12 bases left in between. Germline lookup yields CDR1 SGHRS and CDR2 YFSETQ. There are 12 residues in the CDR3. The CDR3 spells CASSYGLGEAFF. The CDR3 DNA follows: TGCGCCAGCAGTTACGGACTGGGTGAAGCTTTCTTT.

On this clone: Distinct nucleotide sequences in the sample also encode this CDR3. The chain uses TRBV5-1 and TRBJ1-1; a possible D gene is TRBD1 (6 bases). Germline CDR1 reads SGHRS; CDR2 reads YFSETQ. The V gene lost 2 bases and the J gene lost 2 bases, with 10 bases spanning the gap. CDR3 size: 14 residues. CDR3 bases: TGCGCCAGCAGCTTTTCACAGGGAAACACTGAAGCTTTCTTT. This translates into CASSFSQGNTEAFF.

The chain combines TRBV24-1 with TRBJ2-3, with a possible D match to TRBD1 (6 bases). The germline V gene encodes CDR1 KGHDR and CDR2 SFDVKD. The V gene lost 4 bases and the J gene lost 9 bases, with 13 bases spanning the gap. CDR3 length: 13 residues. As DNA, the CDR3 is TGTGCCACCAGTGACGGACAGATTCCCACGCAGTATTTT. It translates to CATSDGQIPTQYF.

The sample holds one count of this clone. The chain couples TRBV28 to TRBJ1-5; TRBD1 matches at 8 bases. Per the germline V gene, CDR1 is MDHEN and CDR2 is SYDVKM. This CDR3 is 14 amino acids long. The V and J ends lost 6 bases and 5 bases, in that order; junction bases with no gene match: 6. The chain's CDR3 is CASSGQGKHQPQHF. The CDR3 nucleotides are TGTGCCAGCAGCGGACAGGGTAAACATCAGCCCCAGCATTTT.

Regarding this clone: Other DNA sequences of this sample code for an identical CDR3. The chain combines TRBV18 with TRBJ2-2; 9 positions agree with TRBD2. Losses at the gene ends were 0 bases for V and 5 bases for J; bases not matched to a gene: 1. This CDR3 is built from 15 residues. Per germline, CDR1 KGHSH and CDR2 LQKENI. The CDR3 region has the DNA TGTGCCAGCTCACCACCGCTAGCGGGGACCGGGGAGCTGTTTTTT. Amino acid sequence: CASSPPLAGTGELFF. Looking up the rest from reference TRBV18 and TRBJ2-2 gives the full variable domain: NAGVMQNPRHLVRRRGQEARLRCSPMKGHSHVYWYRQLPEEGLKFMVYLQKENIIDESGMPKERFSAEFPKEGPSILRIQQVVRGDSAAYFCASSPPLAGTGELFFGEGSRLTVL.